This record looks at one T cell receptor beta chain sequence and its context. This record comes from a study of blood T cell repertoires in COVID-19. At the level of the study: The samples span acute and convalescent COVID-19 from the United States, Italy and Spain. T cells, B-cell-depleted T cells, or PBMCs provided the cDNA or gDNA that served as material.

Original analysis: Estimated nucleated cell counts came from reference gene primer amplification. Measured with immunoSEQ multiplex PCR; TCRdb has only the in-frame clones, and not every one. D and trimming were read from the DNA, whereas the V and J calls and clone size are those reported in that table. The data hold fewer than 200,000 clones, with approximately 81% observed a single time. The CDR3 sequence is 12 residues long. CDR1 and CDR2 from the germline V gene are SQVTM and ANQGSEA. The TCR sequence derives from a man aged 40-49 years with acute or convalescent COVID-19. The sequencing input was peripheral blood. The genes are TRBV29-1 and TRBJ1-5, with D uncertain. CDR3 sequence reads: CTNRPTIQPQHF. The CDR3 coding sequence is TGCACCAACCGTCCTACTATCCAGCCCCAGCATTTT.